The present TCR beta chain was sequenced within a study of T cells in Graves' hyperthyroidism and ophthalmopathy. Findings of the study overall: Model predictions of ophthalmopathy came a median 6.5 months before onset. The blood repertoire included most of the expanded thyroid clonotypes above 0.001.

This clonotype occurred many times. The antigen remains undetermined. Reasons for excluding patients were uncontrolled infection, other autoimmune disease, pregnancy or lactation. The TCR beta CDR3 regions underwent amplification using RNA transcripts as the source. The TCR CDR3 was amplified in a first-round RT-PCR using the HTBI primer set. TCRdb reanalysed the multiplex PCR reads using MiXCR and keeps one entry per CDR3 protein. The sample records some 350,000 distinct CDR3 sequences, about an eighth being singletons. The sequence was obtained from a woman between 35 and 50 years old with Graves' ophthalmopathy. The sequenced sample consisted of blood.

DNA of the CDR3: TGCAGCGTTAGCACAGGGGCTGAAGCTTTCTTT. This translates into CSVSTGAEAFF. The chain couples TRBV29-1 to TRBJ1-1, with 7 bases aligning to TRBD1. Germline values: CDR1 SQVTM, CDR2 ANQGSEA. V shed 5 bases, J shed 6 bases, and the junction held 3 bases outside the gene matches. The length of the CDR3 is 11 residues.